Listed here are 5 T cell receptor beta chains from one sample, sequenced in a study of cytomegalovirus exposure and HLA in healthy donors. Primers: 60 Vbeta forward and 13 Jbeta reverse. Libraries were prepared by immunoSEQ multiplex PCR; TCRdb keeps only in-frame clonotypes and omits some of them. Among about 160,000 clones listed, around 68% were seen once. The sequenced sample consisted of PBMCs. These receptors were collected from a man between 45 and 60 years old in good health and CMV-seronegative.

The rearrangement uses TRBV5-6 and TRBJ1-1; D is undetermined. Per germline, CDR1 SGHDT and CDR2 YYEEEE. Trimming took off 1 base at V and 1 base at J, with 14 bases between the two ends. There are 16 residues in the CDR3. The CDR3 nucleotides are TGTGCCAGCAGCTTGATCGGCAGGTTGACGAACACTGAAGCTTTCTTT. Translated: CASSLIGRLTNTEAFF.

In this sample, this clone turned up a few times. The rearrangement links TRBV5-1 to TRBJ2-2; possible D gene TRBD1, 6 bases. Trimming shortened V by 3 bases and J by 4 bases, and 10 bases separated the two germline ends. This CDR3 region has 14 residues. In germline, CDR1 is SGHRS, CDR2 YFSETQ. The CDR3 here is CASSSDRLTGELFF. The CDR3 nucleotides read TGCGCCAGCAGCTCCGACAGGCTCACCGGGGAGCTGTTTTTT. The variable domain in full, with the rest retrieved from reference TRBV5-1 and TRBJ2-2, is KAGVTQTPRYLIKTRGQQVTLSCSPISGHRSVSWYQQTPGQGLQFLFEYFSETQRNKGNFPGRFSGRQFSNSRSEMNVSTLELGDSALYLCASSSDRLTGELFFGEGSRLTVL.

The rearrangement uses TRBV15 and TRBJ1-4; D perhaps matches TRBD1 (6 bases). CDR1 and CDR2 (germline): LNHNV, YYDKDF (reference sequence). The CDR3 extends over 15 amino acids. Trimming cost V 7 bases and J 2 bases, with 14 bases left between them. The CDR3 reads CATNQGTNTNEKLFF. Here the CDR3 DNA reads TGTGCCACCAATCAGGGGACCAATACTAATGAAAAACTGTTTTTT.

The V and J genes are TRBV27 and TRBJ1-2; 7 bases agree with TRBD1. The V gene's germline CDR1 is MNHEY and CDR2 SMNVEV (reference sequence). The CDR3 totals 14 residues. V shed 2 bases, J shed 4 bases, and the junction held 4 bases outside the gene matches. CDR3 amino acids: CASSLLDRTYGYTF. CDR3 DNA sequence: TGTGCCAGCAGTTTACTGGACAGGACCTATGGCTACACCTTC.

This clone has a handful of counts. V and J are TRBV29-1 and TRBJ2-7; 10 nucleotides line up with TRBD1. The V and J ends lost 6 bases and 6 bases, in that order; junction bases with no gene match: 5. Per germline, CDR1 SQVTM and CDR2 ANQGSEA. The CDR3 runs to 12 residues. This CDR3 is CSVDRGPGEQYF. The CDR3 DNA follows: TGCAGCGTCGACAGGGGGCCCGGCGAGCAGTACTTC.